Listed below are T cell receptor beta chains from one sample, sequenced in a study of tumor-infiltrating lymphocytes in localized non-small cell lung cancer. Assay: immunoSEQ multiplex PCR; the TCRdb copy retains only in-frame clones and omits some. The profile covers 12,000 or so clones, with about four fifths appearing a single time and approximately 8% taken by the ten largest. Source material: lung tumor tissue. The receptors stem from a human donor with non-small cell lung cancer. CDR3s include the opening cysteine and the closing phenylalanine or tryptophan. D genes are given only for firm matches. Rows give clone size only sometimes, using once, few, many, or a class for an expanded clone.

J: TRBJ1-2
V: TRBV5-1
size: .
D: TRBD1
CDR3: CASSSQGNYGYTF
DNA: TGCGCCAGCAGTTCACAGGGGAATTATGGCTACACCTTC

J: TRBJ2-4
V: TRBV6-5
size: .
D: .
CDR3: CASSNGGIQYF
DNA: TGTGCCAGCAGCAACGGGGGCATTCAGTACTTC

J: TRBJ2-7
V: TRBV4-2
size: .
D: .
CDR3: CASSQGQGLYEQYF
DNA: TGTGCCAGCAGCCAAGGCCAGGGACTCTACGAGCAGTACTTC

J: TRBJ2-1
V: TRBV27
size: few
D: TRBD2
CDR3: CASSHTGTITVEQFF
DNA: TGTGCCAGCAGTCACACCGGGACTATAACGGTTGAGCAGTTCTTC

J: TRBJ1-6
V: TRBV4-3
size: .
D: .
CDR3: CASSQELYNSPLHF
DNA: TGCGCCAGCAGCCAAGAACTCTATAATTCACCCCTCCACTTT

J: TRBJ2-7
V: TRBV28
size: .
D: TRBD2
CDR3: CASSRAGTTLRHEQYF
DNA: TGTGCCAGCAGTCGCGCCGGGACTACCCTTCGACACGAGCAGTACTTC

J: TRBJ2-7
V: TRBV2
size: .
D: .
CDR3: CASSVRQVLVLGEQYF
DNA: TGTGCCAGCAGTGTACGACAGGTTTTGGTCCTCGGAGAGCAGTACTTC

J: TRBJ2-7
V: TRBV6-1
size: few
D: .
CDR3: CASSATYDISYEQYF
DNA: TGTGCCAGCAGTGCGACCTATGACATATCCTACGAGCAGTACTTC

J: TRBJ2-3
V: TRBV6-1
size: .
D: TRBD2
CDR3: CASGMGLAGTDTQYF
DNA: TGTGCCAGCGGGATGGGACTAGCGGGGACAGATACGCAGTATTTT

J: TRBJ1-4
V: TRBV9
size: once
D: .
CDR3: CASSTRPESGKLFF
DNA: TGTGCCAGCAGTACCCGGCCGGAGTCGGGAAAACTGTTTTTT

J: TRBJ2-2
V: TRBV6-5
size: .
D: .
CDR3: CASSYDGGTGELFF
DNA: TGTGCCAGCAGTTACGACGGGGGCACCGGGGAGCTGTTTTTT

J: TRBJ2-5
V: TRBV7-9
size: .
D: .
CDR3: CASSLSTGQETQYF
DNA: TGTGCCAGCAGCTTATCGACAGGTCAAGAGACCCAGTACTTC

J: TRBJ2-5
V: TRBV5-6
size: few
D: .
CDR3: CASSSRQRAGRGETQYF
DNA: TGTGCCAGCAGCTCCCGGCAGCGGGCGGGACGGGGAGAGACCCAGTACTTC

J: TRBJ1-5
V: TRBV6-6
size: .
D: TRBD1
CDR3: CASSLDGQGSQPQHF
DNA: TGTGCCAGCAGTCTTGACGGACAGGGGAGCCAGCCCCAGCATTTT

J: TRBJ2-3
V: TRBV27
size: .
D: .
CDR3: CASSPGGSTDTQYF
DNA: TGTGCCAGCAGCCCCGGTGGGAGCACAGATACGCAGTATTTT

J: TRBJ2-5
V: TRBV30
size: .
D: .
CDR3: CAWQRSGEETQYF
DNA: TGTGCCTGGCAAAGGTCGGGGGAAGAGACCCAGTACTTC

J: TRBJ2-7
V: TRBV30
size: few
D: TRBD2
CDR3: CAWSTGTSGAEQYF
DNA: TGTGCCTGGAGTACCGGGACTAGCGGTGCCGAGCAGTACTTC

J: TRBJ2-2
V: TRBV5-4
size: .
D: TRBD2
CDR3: CASSPRRGRAPGELFF
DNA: TGTGCCAGCAGCCCCCGTAGAGGGAGGGCCCCCGGGGAGCTGTTTTTT

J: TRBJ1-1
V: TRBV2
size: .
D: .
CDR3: CASIEQGPGTEAFF
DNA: TGTGCCAGCATCGAACAGGGTCCCGGCACTGAAGCTTTCTTT

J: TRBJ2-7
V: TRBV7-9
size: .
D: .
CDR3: CASSSGDGIYEQYF
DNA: TGTGCCAGCAGCTCGGGGGACGGAATCTACGAGCAGTACTTC

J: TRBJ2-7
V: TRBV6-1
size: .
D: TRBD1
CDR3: CASRTGGSSYEQYF
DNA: TGTGCCAGCAGGACAGGGGGCAGTTCGTACGAGCAGTACTTC

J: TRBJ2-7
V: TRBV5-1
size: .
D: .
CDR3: CASSPESYEQYF
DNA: TGCGCCAGCAGCCCCGAGTCCTACGAGCAGTACTTC